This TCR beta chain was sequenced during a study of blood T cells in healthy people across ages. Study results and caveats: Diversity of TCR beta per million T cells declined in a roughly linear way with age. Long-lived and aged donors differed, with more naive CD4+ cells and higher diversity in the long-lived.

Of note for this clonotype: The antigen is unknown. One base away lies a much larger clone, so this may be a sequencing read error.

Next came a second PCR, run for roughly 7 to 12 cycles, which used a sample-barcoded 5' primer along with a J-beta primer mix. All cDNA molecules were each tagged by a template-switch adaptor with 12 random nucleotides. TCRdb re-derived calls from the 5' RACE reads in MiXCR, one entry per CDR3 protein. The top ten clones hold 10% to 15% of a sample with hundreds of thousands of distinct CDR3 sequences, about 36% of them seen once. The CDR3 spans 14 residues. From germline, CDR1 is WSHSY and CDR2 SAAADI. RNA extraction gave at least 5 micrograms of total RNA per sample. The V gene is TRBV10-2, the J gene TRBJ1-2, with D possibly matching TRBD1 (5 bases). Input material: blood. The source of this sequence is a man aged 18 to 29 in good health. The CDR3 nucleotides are TGCACCAGCAGTGATGGGCAGGGCTACTATGGCTACACCTTC. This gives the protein CTSSDGQGYYGYTF.